Below are 6 T cell receptor beta chains sequenced from a single sample in a study of T cell changes during pregnancy in multiple sclerosis. Libraries were prepared by immunoSEQ multiplex PCR; TCRdb keeps only in-frame clonotypes and omits some of them. Counted here are 48,000 or so clones, around 92% occurring once; the ten biggest clones make up 0.9% to 1%. Source: CD4+ T cells from peripheral blood mononuclear cells, taken in the second trimester of pregnancy. These receptors came from a female donor in good health, enrolled as a control in a pregnancy study.

The V call is TRBV5-1, the J call TRBJ2-2, with 9 positions matching TRBD2. Germline V gene sequence: CDR1 SGHRS, CDR2 YFSETQ. The CDR3 runs 15 residues. V dropped 2 bases and J dropped 1; count of bases not matched to a gene: 0. CDR3 protein: CASSLAGGNTGELFF. Written as DNA, the CDR3 is TGCGCCAGCAGCTTAGCGGGAGGGAACACCGGGGAGCTGTTTTTT.

The rearrangement links TRBV2 to TRBJ2-7; a weak D match, TRBD2 (6 bases). In germline, CDR1 is SNHLY, CDR2 FYNNEI. The CDR3 sequence is 14 residues long. The CDR3 DNA is TGTGCGAGCCGACGGGGACTGAGCTCCTACGAGCAGTACTTC. Amino acid sequence: CASRRGLSSYEQYF.

The chain carries TRBV5-6 and TRBJ1-2; 8 bases are a match to TRBD1. The CDR3 is 14 amino acids. With 6 bases clipped from V and 3 bases from J, the junction kept 7 bases outside the gene matches. From germline, CDR1 is SGHDT and CDR2 YYEEEE. Here the CDR3 DNA reads TGTGCCAGCACCCAAGACAGGGGCGACTATGGCTACACCTTC. Translating gives CASTQDRGDYGYTF. Based on the CDR3 plus reference TRBV5-6 and TRBJ1-2, the full variable domain is DAGVTQSPTHLIKTRGQQVTLRCSPKSGHDTVSWYQQALGQGPQFIFQYYEEEERQRGNFPDRFSGHQFPNYSSELNVNALLLGDSALYLCASTQDRGDYGYTFGSGTRLTVV.

V usage is TRBV28 and J usage is TRBJ2-7; D not certain. This CDR3 is 11 amino acids long. Between the trimmed V and J ends, which lost 8 bases and 6 bases, there was a span of 11 bases. Germline CDR1 is MDHEN and CDR2 is SYDVKM. As DNA, the CDR3 is TGTGCCAGCCGGTCACGGAGCGAGCAGTACTTC. It encodes CASRSRSEQYF.

This rearrangement joins TRBV5-1 to TRBJ2-3; 10 nucleotides line up with TRBD2. Germline CDR1 and CDR2: SGHRS and YFSETQ. This CDR3 spans 17 amino acids. The V gene end was trimmed by 2 bases and the J gene end by 2 bases; junction bases not matched to a gene: 8. The CDR3 spells CASSFPAGGPITDTQYF. DNA for the CDR3: TGCGCCAGCAGCTTCCCAGCGGGGGGGCCGATCACAGATACGCAGTATTTT. Drawing the rest from reference TRBV5-1 and TRBJ2-3, the complete variable domain is KAGVTQTPRYLIKTRGQQVTLSCSPISGHRSVSWYQQTPGQGLQFLFEYFSETQRNKGNFPGRFSGRQFSNSRSEMNVSTLELGDSALYLCASSFPAGGPITDTQYFGPGTRLTVL.

V gene TRBV18 combines with J gene TRBJ1-1; D ambiguous. The germline V and J ends were trimmed by 1 base and 2 bases, with 8 bases remaining between them. Germline CDR1 KGHSH, CDR2 LQKENI. The CDR3 has 14 amino acids. The CDR3 DNA sequence: TGTGCCAGCTCACCACGGGCAGCCAACACTGAAGCTTTCTTT. This gives the protein CASSPRAANTEAFF.